This record concerns one T cell receptor beta chain sequence. In the original processing: Nucleated cell number was recorded as an estimate derived from reference gene primer amplification. Assay used: immunoSEQ multiplex PCR; TCRdb lists only in-frame clones, some missing. V and J calls and clone size are copied from that table; D and trimming were computed from the DNA. Of some 70,000 clones detected, 89% appear once; the ten largest clones hold 8.2%. Looked up from germline, CDR1 is WNHNN and CDR2 is SYGVQD (reference sequence). J was trimmed by 5 bases and V by 4 bases; bases with no gene match: 7. CDR3 length: 14 residues. The data belong to a study of blood T cell repertoires in COVID-19. As for the study in general: Samples representing acute and convalescent COVID-19 were sourced from the United States, Italy and Spain. In each case, the material was cDNA or gDNA derived from T cells, B-cell-depleted T cells, or PBMCs.

V is TRBV10-1 and J is TRBJ1-1; TRBD1 matches 7 bases. This clonotype originated in a man aged 45-65 years with active COVID-19. The sample consisted of peripheral blood. DNA for the CDR3: TGCGCCAGCAGTGGGAACAGGGGAAGAACTGAAGCTTTCTTT. Its protein product is CASSGNRGRTEAFF.